This paragraph covers one TCR beta chain sequence. Its cognate antigen is unknown. For TCRbeta, the library was prepared with unique molecular identifiers. TCRdb itself ran the PCR reads through MiXCR, one entry per CDR3 protein. The data show hundreds of thousands of distinct CDR3 sequences, with approximately 10% seen just once and 2% to 2.5% held by the top ten. This CDR3 is built from 13 residues. Trimming left V 10 bases short and J 3 bases short, with 13 bases between. The germline gives CDR1 LNHDA, CDR2 SQIVND (reference sequence). The entry originates in a study of T-cell reconstitution after alpha-beta-depleted transplantation in children. General observations from the study: Newly generated T cells supplied most T-cell counts and diversity one year post-transplant.

This TCR was recovered from a child aged 2 to 15 with inherited bone marrow failure, due to receive a stem cell transplant. The specimen was PBMCs, collected before TCRalphabeta/CD19-depleted stem cell transplant. This sequence joins TRBV19 and TRBJ2-1; D not certain. The CDR3 sequence: CATRPVSYNEQFF. The CDR3 DNA is TGTGCCACTAGGCCAGTGAGCTACAATGAGCAGTTCTTC.